The 26 T cell receptor beta chains in this list originate from one sample, sequenced in a study of blood T cell repertoires in COVID-19. Some clones are missing from TCRdb's copy, which holds only in-frame ones; the method was immunoSEQ multiplex PCR. This sample has fewer than 250,000 clones; around 90% occur once, and the top ten carry less than 7.5%. The specimen sequenced was peripheral blood. Receptors were obtained from a man aged 60 to 69 who had recovered from COVID-19.

The chain has TRBV19 and TRBJ2-1; 12 bases agree with TRBD2. Germline assignment: CDR1 LNHDA and CDR2 SQIVND (reference sequence). The ends lost 9 bases at V and 8 bases at J; junction bases unmatched: 5. The CDR3 length is 13 residues. CDR3 sequence reads: CASRLAGVYEQFF. The CDR3 DNA reads as TGTGCCAGCCGACTAGCGGGAGTCTATGAGCAGTTCTTC.

The V call is TRBV7-3, the J call TRBJ1-1; D is ambiguous. V was clipped by 3 bases and J by 5 bases, with 13 bases between them. This CDR3 has 14 residues. Germline V lookup: CDR1 SGHTA, CDR2 FQGTGA. CDR3 sequence (DNA): TGTGCCAGCAGCTTCGACTCAGCGGGGACTGAAGCTTTCTTT. It codes for CASSFDSAGTEAFF. Full variable domain (missing parts from reference TRBV7-3 and TRBJ1-1): GAGVSQTPSNKVTEKGKYVELRCDPISGHTALYWYRQSLGQGPEFLIYFQGTGAADDSGLPNDRFFAVRPEGSVSTLKIQRTERGDSAVYLCASSFDSAGTEAFFGQGTRLTVV.

The V call is TRBV4-2, the J call TRBJ2-2; the D gene is possibly TRBD2 (5 bases). Germline assignment: CDR1 LGHNA and CDR2 YNFKEQ. The V gene lost 0 bases and the J gene lost 4 bases, with 15 bases spanning the gap. The CDR3 totals 17 residues. The CDR3 sequence is CASSQEWTRRGTGELFF. The CDR3, as DNA: TGTGCCAGCAGCCAAGAGTGGACTCGACGCGGCACCGGGGAGCTGTTTTTT.

The chain uses TRBV29-1 and TRBJ2-7; perhaps TRBD2 as D (5 bases). V was cut by 2 bases and J by 4 bases, with 15 bases left in between. The length of the CDR3 is 14 residues. Germline CDR1 reads SQVTM; CDR2 reads ANQGSEA. CDR3 nucleotide sequence: TGCAGCGTTGAAAAAGGACGGGGAATGTACGAGCAGTACTTC. Encoded protein: CSVEKGRGMYEQYF.

This chain connects TRBV18 to TRBJ2-1; 8 nucleotides line up with TRBD1. Germline V gene data show CDR1 as KGHSH and CDR2 as LQKENI. This CDR3 has 15 amino acids. The V gene end was trimmed by 4 bases and the J gene end by 8 bases; junction bases not matched to a gene: 10. CDR3: CASSRQGSPPDEQFF. CDR3 nucleotide sequence: TGTGCCAGCTCACGACAGGGGTCCCCTCCGGATGAGCAGTTCTTC.

The V call is TRBV6-5, the J call TRBJ1-4; 7 bases align to TRBD1. CDR1 is MNHEY and CDR2 is SVGAGI in the germline V gene. The CDR3 loop spans 14 amino acids. Trimming removed 5 bases from V and 8 bases from J; junction bases left unmatched: 8. The CDR3 spells CASSPQGWDEKLFF. Written as DNA, the CDR3 is TGTGCCAGCAGTCCACAGGGGTGGGACGAAAAACTGTTTTTT.

The J gene is TRBJ2-1, the V gene TRBV2, with 8 bases identical to TRBD1. Germline V gives CDR1 SNHLY, CDR2 FYNNEI. The CDR3 runs to 16 residues. Trimming took 6 bases from V and 0 from J; bases not matched to a gene: 7. CDR3 nucleotides: TGTGCCAGCAGAGAGGGACAGGCTTACTCCTACAATGAGCAGTTCTTC. Amino acid sequence: CASREGQAYSYNEQFF.

The chain joins TRBV3-1 (or the pseudogene TRBV3-2) to TRBJ2-7, with D hard to call. This CDR3 is built from 13 residues. Germline CDR1 is LGHDT and CDR2 is YNNKEL (reference sequence). The V gene lost 3 bases and the J gene lost 7 bases, with 13 bases spanning the gap. The CDR3 loop is CASSHDPSREQYF. The CDR3 bases are TGTGCCAGCAGCCATGACCCTAGTAGGGAGCAGTACTTC.

The chain couples TRBV18 to TRBJ2-5; 7 bases are shared with TRBD1. The CDR3 runs to 13 residues. Germline assignment: CDR1 KGHSH and CDR2 LQKENI. Trimming removed 8 bases from V and 4 bases from J; junction bases left unmatched: 7. CDR3 sequence (DNA): TGTGCCAGCACAGGGGTCGGCCGAGAGACCCAGTACTTC. It yields the protein CASTGVGRETQYF.

The chain is built from TRBV4-3 and TRBJ2-3; D might be TRBD2 (5 bases). The V end lost 3 bases, the J end lost 1 base, and 8 bases lay between the germline ends. The CDR3 contains 14 residues. Looked up from germline, CDR1 is LGHNA and CDR2 is YSLEER. The CDR3: CASSHREGTDTQYF. The CDR3 nucleotides read TGCGCCAGCAGCCACCGGGAAGGCACAGATACGCAGTATTTT.

The rearrangement uses TRBV6-6 and TRBJ2-5, with 7 bases fitting TRBD2. The V gene's germline CDR1 is MNHNY and CDR2 SVGAGI (reference sequence). The CDR3 extends over 14 amino acids. J gave up 5 bases and V 6 bases, and 9 bases lay outside the gene matches. As DNA, the CDR3 is TGTGCCAGCAGGGGGAGCGGGGCTGGGGAGACCCAGTACTTC. This encodes CASRGSGAGETQYF.

This clone is a singleton in its sample. An end of the junction does not agree with germline; a read error may underlie this. The rearrangement links TRBV7-7 to TRBJ2-2, with 7 bases that match TRBD2. Per germline, CDR1 SSHAT and CDR2 FNYEAQ (reference sequence). The CDR3 extends over 15 amino acids. The CDR3 protein is CASSSLGGDTGELFF. In nucleotides, the CDR3 is TGTGCTAGCAGCTCGCTGGGGGGGGACACCGGGGAGCTGTTTTTT.

The V call is TRBV5-4, the J call TRBJ2-7; D is perhaps TRBD2 (5 bases). Germline V gives CDR1 SGHNT, CDR2 YYREEE (reference sequence). CDR3 length equals 15 residues. The V end was cut by 0 bases, the J end by 0 bases, with 10 bases between. As DNA, the CDR3 is TGTGCCAGCAGCTTGGGAGGGCAGGACTCCTACGAGCAGTACTTC. This codes for CASSLGGQDSYEQYF.

V gene TRBV14 combines with J gene TRBJ1-2, with 7 bases aligning to TRBD1. The V gene end was trimmed by 4 bases and the J gene end by 5 bases; junction bases not matched to a gene: 7. This CDR3 contains 14 residues. Germline V gene lookup returns CDR1 SGHDN and CDR2 FVKESK. CDR3 protein: CASSPPTGRYGYTF. CDR3 sequence (DNA): TGTGCCAGCAGCCCTCCGACAGGGCGTTATGGCTACACCTTC.

The chain links TRBV19 to TRBJ1-3, with D unresolved. Germline V gives CDR1 LNHDA, CDR2 SQIVND (reference sequence). This CDR3 comprises 15 residues. Trimming shortened V by 0 bases and J by 2 bases, and 8 bases separated the two germline ends. CDR3 amino acids: CASSIDSGPGNTIYF. In DNA, the CDR3 is TGTGCCAGTAGTATAGATTCCGGTCCTGGAAACACCATATATTTT.

The genes are TRBV6-5 and TRBJ2-7, with TRBD2 matching over 8 bases. The CDR3 contains 16 residues. The germline V gene has CDR1 MNHEY and CDR2 SVGAGI. With 0 bases clipped from V and 4 bases from J, the junction kept 8 bases outside the gene matches. The CDR3 coding sequence is TGTGCCAGCAGTTACTCGATTAGCGGGGCGGGGTACGAGCAGTACTTC. Residues: CASSYSISGAGYEQYF.

CDR3 residues: CATSAQQGANTGELFF. DNA for the CDR3: TGTGCCACCAGTGCGCAACAGGGGGCCAACACCGGGGAGCTGTTTTTT. The rearrangement links TRBV24-1 to TRBJ2-2; 9 nucleotides align to TRBD1. Germline values: CDR1 KGHDR, CDR2 SFDVKD. Trimming took 5 bases from V and 2 from J; bases not matched to a gene: 5. CDR3 size: 16 residues.

The gene calls are TRBV27 and TRBJ1-1, with D uncertain. Between the trimmed V and J ends, which lost 7 bases and 10 bases, there was a span of 7 bases. Germline V CDR1 and CDR2: MNHEY, SMNVEV (reference sequence). The CDR3 length is 9 residues. The CDR3 region has the DNA TGTGCCAGCACCCCGGGAGCTTTCTTT. It is translated as CASTPGAFF.

This clone was seen only a few times. The V and J genes are TRBV19 and TRBJ1-5; 8 nucleotides match TRBD1. This CDR3 is 13 amino acids long. J was trimmed by 4 bases and V by 7 bases; bases with no gene match: 3. CDR1 LNHDA and CDR2 SQIVND come from the germline V gene (reference sequence). CDR3 sequence: CASTDRGNQPQHF. The CDR3, as DNA: TGTGCCAGTACCGACAGGGGAAATCAGCCCCAGCATTTT.

The chain is built from TRBV7-9 and TRBJ2-2; unclear D gene. Germline V gives CDR1 SEHNR, CDR2 FQNEAQ (reference sequence). CDR3 length equals 12 residues. Trimming pared 4 bases from V and 8 bases from J, leaving 8 bases between. The DNA of the CDR3 is TGTGCCAGCAGCTATTCCCTGGGGGAGCTGTTTTTT. It translates to CASSYSLGELFF.

J is TRBJ2-7 and V is TRBV3-1 (or the pseudogene TRBV3-2), with 8 bases that match TRBD1. Germline lookup yields CDR1 LGHDT and CDR2 YNNKEL (reference sequence). This CDR3 is built from 13 residues. Trimming at V came to 1 base and at J to 6 bases, leaving 2 bases not matched to a gene. CDR3: CASSQVRGREQYF. In DNA, the CDR3 is TGTGCCAGCAGCCAAGTCAGGGGGCGCGAGCAGTACTTC.

The genes are TRBV5-1 and TRBJ2-5, with D perhaps TRBD1 (6 bases). This CDR3 is built from 13 residues. Deletions cut 1 base from V and 4 bases from J, with 8 bases between. Germline V CDR1 and CDR2: SGHRS, YFSETQ. CDR3 nucleotides: TGCGCCAGCAGCTTGACAGGGTCAGAGACCCAGTACTTC. It yields the protein CASSLTGSETQYF.

About this clone itself: The junction does not match germline at one end; this may be a read error. The chain links TRBV19 to TRBJ2-7, with unresolved D. The germline CDR1 and CDR2 sequences are LNHDA and SQIVND (reference sequence). CDR3 size: 14 residues. CDR3 residues: CASSIVPTSSEQYF. As DNA, the CDR3 is TGTGCCAGTAGTATAGTCCCGACATCCTCCGAGCAGTACTTC.

The rearrangement uses TRBV5-1 and TRBJ1-2; 8 nucleotides align to TRBD1. Germline values: CDR1 SGHRS, CDR2 YFSETQ. Unmatched junction bases numbered 5, after V lost 2 bases and J lost 8 bases. The CDR3 sequence is 13 residues long. In nucleotides, the CDR3 is TGCGCCAGCAGCTTAGGGACAGGTGGAGGCTACACCTTC. Residues: CASSLGTGGGYTF.

V and J are TRBV28 and TRBJ2-1, with D unresolved. The germline gives CDR1 MDHEN, CDR2 SYDVKM. V lost 2 bases and J 1 base, leaving 6 bases between the germline ends. This CDR3 has 14 amino acids. In nucleotides, the CDR3 is TGTGCCAGCAGTTTACCCCAGTCCTACAATGAGCAGTTCTTC. Protein: CASSLPQSYNEQFF. Full variable domain (outside the CDR3, taken from reference TRBV28 and TRBJ2-1): DVKVTQSSRYLVKRTGEKVFLECVQDMDHENMFWYRQDPGLGLRLIYFSYDVKMKEKGDIPEGYSVSREKKERFSLILESASTNQTSMYLCASSLPQSYNEQFFGPGTRLTVL.

This chain uses TRBV19 with TRBJ1-3, with no clear D. This CDR3 region has 14 residues. The germline V gene has CDR1 LNHDA and CDR2 SQIVND (reference sequence). The V and J ends lost 4 bases and 2 bases respectively, with 9 bases between them. CDR3 DNA sequence: TGTGCCAGTAGTAGACAAGGCGCTGGAAACACCATATATTTT. Amino acid sequence: CASSRQGAGNTIYF.